The 30 T cell receptor beta chains given below trace back to one sample, sequenced in a study of shared T cell receptors in the human thymus. The protocol was immunoSEQ multiplex PCR, while the TCRdb copy is restricted to in-frame clones and leaves out a portion. In the table there are about 660,000 clones, about 89% of which are singletons. These records were also assigned to another study, of human thymus T cells.

Sequencing was done on a sample of thymocytes. The receptors shown here come from a boy younger than two with a congenital heart defect.

This chain uses TRBV19 with TRBJ2-2; tentatively, D is TRBD2 (6 bases). This CDR3 has 19 residues. Trimming removed 6 bases from V and 4 bases from J, with 27 bases in between. Germline values: CDR1 LNHDA, CDR2 SQIVND (reference sequence). The DNA of the CDR3 is TGTGCCAGTAGGGTTAGGACGGACCCCTTACGGGACTTCACCGGGGAGCTGTTTTTT. Amino acid sequence: CASRVRTDPLRDFTGELFF. The variable domain in full, with the rest retrieved from reference TRBV19 and TRBJ2-2, is DGGITQSPKYLFRKEGQNVTLSCEQNLNHDAMYWYRQDPGQGLRLIYYSQIVNDFQKGDIAEGYSVSREKKESFPLTVTSAQKNPTAFYLCASRVRTDPLRDFTGELFFGEGSRLTVL.

The CDR3 here is CASSSHRQGKIYEQYF. CDR3 nucleotides: TGTGCCAGCAGTTCCCACCGACAGGGTAAGATCTACGAGCAGTACTTC. V usage is TRBV7-2 and J usage is TRBJ2-7; 7 bases map to TRBD1. The V segment lost 6 bases and the J segment 3 bases; nucleotides outside the gene matches: 14. CDR3 length equals 16 residues. Germline V gives CDR1 SGHTA, CDR2 FQGNSA.

V gene TRBV7-9 combines with J gene TRBJ1-2, with 11 bases aligning to TRBD1. Per germline, CDR1 SEHNR and CDR2 FQNEAQ (reference sequence). V lost 2 bases and J lost 7; bases outside the gene matches: 12. The CDR3 totals 17 residues. The CDR3 region has the DNA TGTGCCAGCAGCTTATTGTCAGGACAGGGGGCTAAAGCTGGCTACACCTTC. This gives the protein CASSLLSGQGAKAGYTF.

The table lists this clone with a few counts. The genes are TRBV4-3 and TRBJ1-1, with unresolved D. The V gene's germline CDR1 is LGHNA and CDR2 YSLEER. Trimming removed 1 base at V and 10 bases at J, with 7 bases between. This CDR3 has 11 residues. CDR3 amino acids: CASSQGRAAFF. CDR3 DNA sequence: TGCGCCAGCAGCCAAGGGAGAGCAGCTTTCTTT.

V and J are TRBV14 and TRBJ2-1; possible D gene TRBD2, 6 bases. There are 14 residues in the CDR3. Per germline, CDR1 SGHDN and CDR2 FVKESK. The ends were cut back, 1 base at V and 8 bases at J, with 12 bases in the middle. CDR3 nucleotides: TGTGCCAGCAGCCAAGGGCGACTAGTCGATGAGCAGTTCTTC. Translation gives CASSQGRLVDEQFF.

The rearrangement joins TRBV28 to TRBJ2-7; 11 nucleotides agree with TRBD2. This CDR3 has 16 amino acids. The trim removed 4 bases at V and 2 bases at J, leaving 7 bases unmatched. Germline CDR1 and CDR2: MDHEN and SYDVKM. CDR3 residues: CASSSGTSGTTYEQYF. The DNA for the CDR3 is TGTGCCAGCAGTTCCGGGACTAGCGGAACCACCTACGAGCAGTACTTC.

The rearrangement uses TRBV29-1 and TRBJ1-2; tentative D call: TRBD1 (6 bases). CDR1 and CDR2 (germline): SQVTM, ANQGSEA. Trimming took 6 bases from V and 2 from J, leaving 10 bases between them. The CDR3 length is 12 residues. The DNA for the CDR3 is TGCAGCGTAGACAGGAAAAACTATGGCTACACCTTC. Translation gives CSVDRKNYGYTF.

The V call is TRBV10-3, the J call TRBJ2-1, with 10 bases aligning to TRBD1. Germline V gene data show CDR1 as ENHRY and CDR2 as SYGVKD. With 7 bases clipped from V and 6 bases from J, the junction kept 6 bases outside the gene matches. The CDR3 is 14 amino acids. CDR3 DNA: TGTGCCATCAAGAGGGGACAGGGGTTCAATGAGCAGTTCTTC. It codes for CAIKRGQGFNEQFF.

The chain is built from TRBV4-3 and TRBJ2-3; 10 positions agree with TRBD1. CDR1 LGHNA and CDR2 YSLEER come from the germline V gene. Germline trimming cut 6 bases from V and 5 bases from J; bases unmatched to any gene: 8. CDR3 size: 15 residues. As DNA, the CDR3 is TGCGCCAGCAGTCCCGGGACAGGGGAGCTAGATACGCAGTATTTT. It yields the protein CASSPGTGELDTQYF.

The chain carries TRBV7-8 and TRBJ1-5; a possible D gene is TRBD1 (6 bases). Germline CDR1 and CDR2: SGHVS and FQNEAQ. The V gene lost 5 bases and the J gene lost 0 bases, with 20 bases spanning the gap. The CDR3 runs to 18 residues. Here the CDR3 reads CASSPGHKRLYSNQPQHF. DNA for the CDR3: TGTGCCAGCAGCCCGGGACACAAAAGGCTTTATAGCAATCAGCCCCAGCATTTT.

In this sample, this clone turned up once. J is TRBJ2-7 and V is TRBV28; TRBD1 agrees at 10 bases. This CDR3 has 14 amino acids. The germline V gene has CDR1 MDHEN and CDR2 SYDVKM. J lost 8 bases, V lost 6 bases, and 10 bases had no gene match. CDR3 protein: CASRPGQGMGKQYF. As DNA, the CDR3 is TGTGCCAGCAGGCCGGGACAGGGGATGGGGAAGCAGTACTTC.

This sequence joins TRBV4-1 and TRBJ1-1; D ambiguous. The CDR3 contains 16 residues. Germline V gives CDR1 MGHRA, CDR2 YSYEKL. Trimming pared 1 base from V and 2 bases from J, leaving 14 bases between. CDR3 bases: TGCGCCAGCAGCCAAGGCCCTAGGCAACCCAACACTGAAGCTTTCTTT. This encodes CASSQGPRQPNTEAFF.

The rearrangement links TRBV28 to TRBJ2-7; D may be TRBD1 (6 bases). CDR3 length: 14 amino acids. The germline gives CDR1 MDHEN, CDR2 SYDVKM. Deletions cut 6 bases from V and 2 bases from J, with 14 bases between. The CDR3 DNA reads as TGTGCCAGCAGACCTACAGGGTTTACCTACGAGCAGTACTTC. It codes for CASRPTGFTYEQYF.

The CDR3 spells CAWIPPDTNYGYTF. The CDR3 nucleotides are TGTGCCTGGATCCCCCCGGACACAAACTATGGCTACACCTTC. V usage is TRBV30 and J usage is TRBJ1-2; D is possibly TRBD1 (5 bases). The length of the CDR3 is 14 residues. The V and J ends lost 4 bases and 2 bases respectively, with 14 bases between them. Germline loops: CDR1 GTSNPN, CDR2 SVGIG (reference sequence).

The V call is TRBV4-3, the J call TRBJ2-5; 9 nucleotides match TRBD1. The V gene's germline CDR1 is LGHNA and CDR2 YSLEER. The CDR3 totals 15 residues. The V segment lost 3 bases and the J segment 2 bases; nucleotides outside the gene matches: 4. CDR3 amino acids: CASSHTTGGQETQYF. The CDR3 bases are TGCGCCAGCAGCCATACGACAGGGGGTCAAGAGACCCAGTACTTC.

This clone occurred a few times. This CDR3 is also generated by other DNA sequences in the sample. This chain links TRBV28 with TRBJ2-7; 8 bases are a match to TRBD2. Germline trimming cut 5 bases from V and 6 bases from J; bases unmatched to any gene: 3. The CDR3 totals 12 residues. Germline V gene data show CDR1 as MDHEN and CDR2 as SYDVKM. CDR3 bases: TGTGCCAGCAGTCTCCGGGGGGGCGAGCAGTACTTC. This gives the protein CASSLRGGEQYF.

This sequence joins TRBV12-5 and TRBJ2-3, with 11 nucleotides matching TRBD2. V dropped 3 bases and J dropped 4; count of bases not matched to a gene: 3. The CDR3 loop spans 15 amino acids. CDR1 is LGHNT and CDR2 is FRNRAP in the germline V gene. CDR3 bases: TGTGCTAGTGGTTTCCGTAGCGGGAGGGCAGATACGCAGTATTTT. Encoded protein: CASGFRSGRADTQYF. Variable domain in full (rest from reference TRBV12-5 and TRBJ2-3): DARVTQTPRHKVTEMGQEVTMRCQPILGHNTVFWYRQTMMQGLELLAYFRNRAPLDDSGMPKDRFSAEMPDATLATLKIQPSEPRDSAVYFCASGFRSGRADTQYFGPGTRLTVL.

On this clone: This is likely a read error, given that the CDR3 carries no conserved phenylalanine or tryptophan at its end. Because the CDR3's place on the DNA is in doubt, the DNA is left out and the CDR3 is given as listed by TCRdb. The chain links TRBV5-8 to TRBJ1-2. The germline gives CDR1 SGHTS, CDR2 YDEGEE. Inclusive of both ends, the CDR3 amounts to 9 amino acids. The CDR3 is CASSFAGSS.

The chain is built from TRBV27 and TRBJ2-1; D call uncertain. With 6 bases removed from V and 5 bases from J, the gap between germline ends came to 14 bases. Looked up from germline, CDR1 is MNHEY and CDR2 is SMNVEV (reference sequence). The CDR3 covers 14 residues. CDR3 nucleotide sequence: TGTGCCAGCAGCCCTATCCTTAGCAACAATGAGCAGTTCTTC. Amino acid sequence: CASSPILSNNEQFF.

The chain uses TRBV6-4 and TRBJ2-7; 13 nucleotides line up with TRBD2. Germline CDR1 MRHNA, CDR2 SNTAGT. V gave up 6 bases and J gave up 0 bases; unmatched junction bases: 17. This CDR3 comprises 20 residues. CDR3 DNA: TGTGCCAGCAGACTCCACCCACCGACTAGCGGGGGGCCCCACTCCTACGAGCAGTACTTC. Residues: CASRLHPPTSGGPHSYEQYF.

The chain combines TRBV5-6 with TRBJ2-7, with 7 bases aligning to TRBD2. The germline V gene encodes CDR1 SGHDT and CDR2 YYEEEE. This CDR3 comprises 15 residues. J lost 2 bases, V lost 4 bases, and 9 bases had no gene match. Here the CDR3 DNA reads TGTGCCAGCAGCCCCGGGGAGCGGGAAACCTACGAGCAGTACTTC. It yields the protein CASSPGERETYEQYF.

This clone appeared a few times. The gene calls are TRBV18 and TRBJ2-7; 10 nucleotides match TRBD1. The junction had 7 bases not matched to a gene; V was cut back by 6 bases and J by 5 bases. There are 14 residues in the CDR3. Germline V gene sequence: CDR1 KGHSH, CDR2 LQKENI. For the CDR3, the DNA is TGTGCCAGCTCTCGGGACAGGGGCTTCGACGAGCAGTACTTC. Protein sequence: CASSRDRGFDEQYF. Supplemented by reference TRBV18 and TRBJ2-7, the full variable domain reads NAGVMQNPRHLVRRRGQEARLRCSPMKGHSHVYWYRQLPEEGLKFMVYLQKENIIDESGMPKERFSAEFPKEGPSILRIQQVVRGDSAAYFCASSRDRGFDEQYFGPGTRLTVT.

This clone was seen a single time. The chain has TRBV28 and TRBJ1-6; D possibly corresponds to TRBD1 (6 bases). V lost 5 bases, J lost 7 bases, and 30 bases lay in between. The CDR3 extends over 20 amino acids. From germline, CDR1 is MDHEN and CDR2 SYDVKM. CDR3 bases: TGTGCCAGCAGTGGAGATATAAGACAGGCTTCCCTCCCAGGGAATTCACCCCTCCACTTT. Its translation is CASSGDIRQASLPGNSPLHF.

The CDR3 nucleotides read TGTGCCAGCAGCCCCATGACAGGGACGAATTCACCCCTCCACTTT. As protein: CASSPMTGTNSPLHF. The V and J genes are TRBV7-2 and TRBJ1-6; 7 bases match TRBD1. CDR3 size: 15 residues. Germline trimming cut 5 bases from V and 7 bases from J; bases unmatched to any gene: 8. Germline-derived CDR1 and CDR2 are SGHTA and FQGNSA.

This clone was observed a single time. This rearrangement joins TRBV15 to TRBJ1-4; D is uncertain. V was cut by 0 bases and J by 0 bases, with 8 bases left in between. Germline lookup yields CDR1 LNHNV and CDR2 YYDKDF (reference sequence). The CDR3 is 16 residues long. The CDR3 here is CATSREKTPTNEKLFF. In DNA form, the CDR3 reads TGTGCCACCAGCAGAGAAAAGACACCAACTAATGAAAAACTGTTTTTT. The entire variable domain, with the rest obtained from reference TRBV15 and TRBJ1-4, is as follows: DAMVIQNPRYQVTQFGKPVTLSCSQTLNHNVMYWYQQKSSQAPKLLFHYYDKDFNNEADTPDNFQSRRPNTSFCFLDIRSPGLGDTAMYLCATSREKTPTNEKLFFGSGTQLSVL.

The chain joins TRBV14 to TRBJ2-1; D is possibly TRBD1 (5 bases). Trimming cost V 3 bases and J 8 bases, with 11 bases left between them. Germline-derived CDR1 and CDR2 are SGHDN and FVKESK. The CDR3 extends over 13 amino acids. The CDR3 nucleotides read TGTGCCAGCAGCCAGCCAGGGTTCGATGAGCAGTTCTTC. Protein: CASSQPGFDEQFF.

The genes are TRBV28 and TRBJ1-3; D is unresolved. Germline CDR1 reads MDHEN; CDR2 reads SYDVKM. The V end was cut by 1 base, the J end by 0 bases, with 19 bases between. This CDR3 is 19 amino acids long. The CDR3 spells CASSLFRRLLAYSGNTIYF. The CDR3 DNA reads as TGTGCCAGCAGTTTATTTAGGAGATTACTGGCCTACTCTGGAAACACCATATATTTT.

The chain combines TRBV30 with TRBJ2-2; TRBD2 agrees at 11 bases. CDR1 is GTSNPN and CDR2 is SVGIG in the germline V gene (reference sequence). CDR3 length equals 16 residues. The CDR3 reads CVSWASGGTNTGELFF. In nucleotides, the CDR3 is TGTGTCTCCTGGGCTAGCGGGGGGACGAACACCGGGGAGCTGTTTTTT.

CDR3 amino acids: CASSRKGQRETQYF. The CDR3 DNA sequence: TGTGCCAGCAGTCGGAAAGGACAGAGGGAGACCCAGTACTTC. The rearrangement links TRBV11-1 to TRBJ2-5; possible D gene TRBD1, 6 bases. CDR3 size: 14 residues. From germline, CDR1 is SGHAT and CDR2 FQDESV (reference sequence). Trimming removed 6 bases at V and 5 bases at J, with 16 bases between.

The V and J genes are TRBV4-3 and TRBJ2-7, with D maybe TRBD1 (6 bases). Germline CDR1 is LGHNA and CDR2 is YSLEER. The CDR3 runs 15 residues. V was trimmed by 5 bases and J by 3 bases, leaving 17 bases between them. CDR3 DNA sequence: TGCGCCAGCAGCGGTCACCGGGACACTCGCTACGAGCAGTACTTC. It encodes CASSGHRDTRYEQYF.